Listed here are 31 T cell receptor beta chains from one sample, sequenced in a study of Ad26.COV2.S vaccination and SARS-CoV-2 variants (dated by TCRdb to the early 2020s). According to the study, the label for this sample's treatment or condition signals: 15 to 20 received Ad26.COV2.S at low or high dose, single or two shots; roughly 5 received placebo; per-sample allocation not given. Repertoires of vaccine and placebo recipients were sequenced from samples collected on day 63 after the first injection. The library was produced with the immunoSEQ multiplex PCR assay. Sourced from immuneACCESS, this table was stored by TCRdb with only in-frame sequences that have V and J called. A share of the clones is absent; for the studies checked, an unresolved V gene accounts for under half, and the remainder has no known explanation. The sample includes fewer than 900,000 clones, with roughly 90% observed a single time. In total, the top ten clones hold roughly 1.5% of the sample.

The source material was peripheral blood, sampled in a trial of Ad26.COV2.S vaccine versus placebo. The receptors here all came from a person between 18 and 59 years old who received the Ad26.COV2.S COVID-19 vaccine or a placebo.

The CDR3 bases are TGTGCCAGCAGTTTATTAGGGACAGGGCCCTGGGAGACCCAGTACTTC. Its translation is CASSLLGTGPWETQYF. The genes are TRBV27 and TRBJ2-5, with 9 bases matching TRBD1. The V and J ends lost 1 base and 5 bases, in that order; junction bases with no gene match: 8. This CDR3 is 16 amino acids long. CDR1 and CDR2 (germline): MNHEY, SMNVEV (reference sequence).

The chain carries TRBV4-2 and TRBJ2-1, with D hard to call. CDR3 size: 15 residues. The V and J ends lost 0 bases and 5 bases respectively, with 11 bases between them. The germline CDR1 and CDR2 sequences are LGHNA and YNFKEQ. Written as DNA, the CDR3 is TGTGCCAGCAGCCAAGAGGCCCCAGCGAACAATGAGCAGTTCTTC. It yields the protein CASSQEAPANNEQFF.

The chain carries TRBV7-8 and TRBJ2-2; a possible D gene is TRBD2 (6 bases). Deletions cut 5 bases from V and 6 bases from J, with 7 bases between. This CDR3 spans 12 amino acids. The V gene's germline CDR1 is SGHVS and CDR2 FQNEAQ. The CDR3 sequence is CASSRGSGELFF. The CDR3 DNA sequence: TGTGCCAGCAGCCGGGGGTCCGGGGAGCTGTTTTTT.

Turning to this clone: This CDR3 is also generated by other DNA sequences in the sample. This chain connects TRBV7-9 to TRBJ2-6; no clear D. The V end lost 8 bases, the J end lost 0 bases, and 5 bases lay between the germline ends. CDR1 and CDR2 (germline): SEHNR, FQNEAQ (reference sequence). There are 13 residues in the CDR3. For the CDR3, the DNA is TGTGCCAGCTCGAGCTCTGGGGCCAACGTCCTGACTTTC. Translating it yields CASSSSGANVLTF.

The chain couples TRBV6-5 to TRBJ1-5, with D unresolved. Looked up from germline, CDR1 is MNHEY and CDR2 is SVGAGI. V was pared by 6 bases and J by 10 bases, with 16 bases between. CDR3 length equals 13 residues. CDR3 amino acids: CASSSIESSPQHF. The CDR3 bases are TGTGCCAGCAGCTCCATAGAGTCTTCTCCCCAGCATTTT.

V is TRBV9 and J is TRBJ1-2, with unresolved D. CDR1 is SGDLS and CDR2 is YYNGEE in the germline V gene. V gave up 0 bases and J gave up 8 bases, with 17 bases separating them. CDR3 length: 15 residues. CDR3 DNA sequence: TGTGCCAGCAGCGTAGGTCCGGACCCCCTCTGGGGCTACACCTTC. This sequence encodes CASSVGPDPLWGYTF.

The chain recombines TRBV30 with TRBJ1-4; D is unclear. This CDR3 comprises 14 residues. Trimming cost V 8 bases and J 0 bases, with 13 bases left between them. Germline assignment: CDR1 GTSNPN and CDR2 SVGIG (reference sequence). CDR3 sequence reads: CAMKLFTTNEKLFF. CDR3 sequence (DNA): TGTGCCATGAAGCTCTTTACAACTAATGAAAAACTGTTTTTT. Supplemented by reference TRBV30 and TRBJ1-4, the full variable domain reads SQTIHQWPATLVQPVGSPLSLECTVEGTSNPNLYWYRQAAGRGLQLLFYSVGIGQISSEVPQNLSASRPQDRQFILSSKKLLLSDSGFYLCAMKLFTTNEKLFFGSGTQLSVL.

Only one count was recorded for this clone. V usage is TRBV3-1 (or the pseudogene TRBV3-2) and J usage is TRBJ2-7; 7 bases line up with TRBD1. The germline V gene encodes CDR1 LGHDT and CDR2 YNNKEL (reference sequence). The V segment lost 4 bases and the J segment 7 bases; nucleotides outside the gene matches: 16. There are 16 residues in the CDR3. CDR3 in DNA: TGTGCCAGCAGCCCATCGGTGGACAGGCGACCTGGGGAGCAGTACTTC. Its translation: CASSPSVDRRPGEQYF.

The CDR3 DNA reads TGTGCCACCAGTGATTTGCCCGGGACTAGCGACAACAATGAGCAGTTCTTC. It specifies CATSDLPGTSDNNEQFF. The chain carries TRBV24-1 and TRBJ2-1, with 10 bases aligning to TRBD2. CDR3 length equals 17 residues. The V gene's germline CDR1 is KGHDR and CDR2 SFDVKD. V gave up 0 bases and J gave up 5 bases; unmatched junction bases: 6.

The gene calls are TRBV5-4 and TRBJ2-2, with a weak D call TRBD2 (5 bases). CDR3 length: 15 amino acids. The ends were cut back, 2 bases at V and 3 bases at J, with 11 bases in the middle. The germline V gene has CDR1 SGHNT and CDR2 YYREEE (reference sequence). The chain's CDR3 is CASSLMMGDTGELFF. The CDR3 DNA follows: TGTGCCAGCAGCTTAATGATGGGAGACACCGGGGAGCTGTTTTTT.

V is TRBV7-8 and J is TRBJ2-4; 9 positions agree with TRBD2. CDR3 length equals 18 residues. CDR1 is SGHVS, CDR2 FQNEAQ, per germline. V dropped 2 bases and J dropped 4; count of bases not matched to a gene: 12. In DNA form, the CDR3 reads TGTGCCAGCAGCTTATCCAACATAGCGGGAGTAGGGAAAAACATTCAGTACTTC. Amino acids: CASSLSNIAGVGKNIQYF.

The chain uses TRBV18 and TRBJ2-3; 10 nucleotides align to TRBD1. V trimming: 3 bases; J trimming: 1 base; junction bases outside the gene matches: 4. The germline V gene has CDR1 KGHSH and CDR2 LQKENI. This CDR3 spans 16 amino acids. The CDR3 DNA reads TGTGCCAGCTCACCTCGGACAGGGGGAGGCACAGATACGCAGTATTTT. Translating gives CASSPRTGGGTDTQYF.

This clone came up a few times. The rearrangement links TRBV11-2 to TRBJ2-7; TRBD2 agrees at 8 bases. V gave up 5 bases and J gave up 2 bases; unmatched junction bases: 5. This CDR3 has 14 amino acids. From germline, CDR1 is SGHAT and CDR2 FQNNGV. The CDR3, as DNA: TGTGCCAGCAGCCGGGAGGGGATTACCTACGAGCAGTACTTC. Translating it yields CASSREGITYEQYF.

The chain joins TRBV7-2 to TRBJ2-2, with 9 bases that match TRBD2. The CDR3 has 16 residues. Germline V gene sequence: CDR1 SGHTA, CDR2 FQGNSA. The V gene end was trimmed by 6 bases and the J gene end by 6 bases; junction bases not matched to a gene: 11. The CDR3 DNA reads TGTGCCAGCAGTCCAAGAGCGGGAGGAGTGGCCGGGGAGCTGTTTTTT. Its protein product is CASSPRAGGVAGELFF. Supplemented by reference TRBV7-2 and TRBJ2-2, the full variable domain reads GAGVSQSPSNKVTEKGKDVELRCDPISGHTALYWYRQSLGQGLEFLIYFQGNSAPDKSGLPSDRFSAERTGGSVSTLTIQRTQQEDSAVYLCASSPRAGGVAGELFFGEGSRLTVL.

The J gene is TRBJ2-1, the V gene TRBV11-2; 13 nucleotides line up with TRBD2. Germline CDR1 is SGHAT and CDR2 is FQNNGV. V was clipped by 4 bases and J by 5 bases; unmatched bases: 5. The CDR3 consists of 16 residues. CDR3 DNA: TGTGCCAGCAGCTCATGGACTAGCGGGAGCAACAATGAGCAGTTCTTC. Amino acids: CASSSWTSGSNNEQFF.

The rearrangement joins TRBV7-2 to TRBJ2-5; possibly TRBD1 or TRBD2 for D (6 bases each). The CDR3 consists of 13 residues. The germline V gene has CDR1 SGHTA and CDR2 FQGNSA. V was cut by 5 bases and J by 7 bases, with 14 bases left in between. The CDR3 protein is CASSLLGGRTQYF. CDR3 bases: TGTGCCAGCAGCCTTCTAGGGGGGAGGACCCAGTACTTC.

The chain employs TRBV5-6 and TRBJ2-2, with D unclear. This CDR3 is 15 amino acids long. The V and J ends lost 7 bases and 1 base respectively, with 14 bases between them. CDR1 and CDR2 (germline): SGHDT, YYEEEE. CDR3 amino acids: CASAPIGLNTGELFF. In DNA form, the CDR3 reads TGTGCCAGCGCACCTATTGGGTTGAACACCGGGGAGCTGTTTTTT.

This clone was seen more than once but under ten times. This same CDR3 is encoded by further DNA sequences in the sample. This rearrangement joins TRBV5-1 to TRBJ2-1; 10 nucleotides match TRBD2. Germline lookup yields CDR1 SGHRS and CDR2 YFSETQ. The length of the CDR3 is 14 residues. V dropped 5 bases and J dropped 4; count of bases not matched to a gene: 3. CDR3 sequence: CASSWTSGYNEQFF. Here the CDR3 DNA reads TGCGCCAGCAGTTGGACTAGCGGATACAATGAGCAGTTCTTC.

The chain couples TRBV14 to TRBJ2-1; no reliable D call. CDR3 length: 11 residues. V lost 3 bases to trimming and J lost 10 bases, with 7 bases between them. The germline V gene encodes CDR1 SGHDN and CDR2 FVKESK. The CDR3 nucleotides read TGTGCCAGCAGCCACGCCGGGGAGCAGTTCTTC. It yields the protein CASSHAGEQFF.

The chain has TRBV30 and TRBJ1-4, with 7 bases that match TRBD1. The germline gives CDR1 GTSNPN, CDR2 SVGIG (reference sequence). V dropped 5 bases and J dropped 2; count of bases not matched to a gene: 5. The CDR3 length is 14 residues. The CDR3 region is CAWGQTGTNEKLFF. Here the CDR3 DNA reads TGTGCCTGGGGTCAGACAGGGACTAATGAAAAACTGTTTTTT.

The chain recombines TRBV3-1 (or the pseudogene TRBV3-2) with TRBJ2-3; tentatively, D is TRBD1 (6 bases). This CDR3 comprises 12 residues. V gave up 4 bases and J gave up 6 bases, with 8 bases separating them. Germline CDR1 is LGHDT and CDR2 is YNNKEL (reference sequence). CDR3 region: CASSPTGDTQYF. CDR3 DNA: TGTGCCAGCAGCCCGACAGGCGATACGCAGTATTTT.

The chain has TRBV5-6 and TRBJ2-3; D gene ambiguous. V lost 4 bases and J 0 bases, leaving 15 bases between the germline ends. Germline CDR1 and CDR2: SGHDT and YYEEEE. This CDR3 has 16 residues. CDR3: CASSPPLRKSTDTQYF. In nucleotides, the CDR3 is TGTGCCAGCAGCCCTCCCCTTCGGAAGAGCACAGATACGCAGTATTTT. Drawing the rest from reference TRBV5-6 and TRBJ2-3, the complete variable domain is DAGVTQSPTHLIKTRGQQVTLRCSPKSGHDTVSWYQQALGQGPQFIFQYYEEEERQRGNFPDRFSGHQFPNYSSELNVNALLLGDSALYLCASSPPLRKSTDTQYFGPGTRLTVL.

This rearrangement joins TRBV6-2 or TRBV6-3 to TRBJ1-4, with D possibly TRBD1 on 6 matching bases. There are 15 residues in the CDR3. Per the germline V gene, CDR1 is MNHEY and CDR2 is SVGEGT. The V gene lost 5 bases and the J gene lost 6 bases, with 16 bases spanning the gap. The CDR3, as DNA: TGTGCCAGCAGTACGGGGGGCTCCCAATATGAAAAACTGTTTTTT. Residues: CASSTGGSQYEKLFF.

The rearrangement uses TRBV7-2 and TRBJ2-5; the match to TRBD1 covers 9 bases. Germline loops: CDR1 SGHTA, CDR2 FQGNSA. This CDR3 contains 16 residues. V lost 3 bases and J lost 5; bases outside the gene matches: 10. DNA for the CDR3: TGTGCCAGCAGCTTTCTCGGGACAGGGCCCAGGGAGACCCAGTACTTC. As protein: CASSFLGTGPRETQYF.

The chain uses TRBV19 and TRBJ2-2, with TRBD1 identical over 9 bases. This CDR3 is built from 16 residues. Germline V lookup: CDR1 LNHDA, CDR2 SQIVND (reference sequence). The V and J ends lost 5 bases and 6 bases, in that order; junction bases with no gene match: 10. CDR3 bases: TGTGCCAGTAGTTCGACCGGGACAGGGTACGCCGGGGAGCTGTTTTTT. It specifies CASSSTGTGYAGELFF.

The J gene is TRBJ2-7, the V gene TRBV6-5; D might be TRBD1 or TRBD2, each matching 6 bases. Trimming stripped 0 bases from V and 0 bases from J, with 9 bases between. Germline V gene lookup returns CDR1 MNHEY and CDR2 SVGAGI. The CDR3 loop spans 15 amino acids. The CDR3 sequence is CASSYSGGHSYEQYF. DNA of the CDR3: TGTGCCAGCAGTTACTCGGGGGGACACTCCTACGAGCAGTACTTC.

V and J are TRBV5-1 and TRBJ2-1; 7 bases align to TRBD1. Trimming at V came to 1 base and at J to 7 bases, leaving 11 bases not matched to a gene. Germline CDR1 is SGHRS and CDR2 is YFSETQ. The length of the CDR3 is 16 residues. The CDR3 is CASSLYPGTEGNEQFF. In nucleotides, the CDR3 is TGCGCCAGCAGCTTGTACCCCGGGACAGAAGGAAATGAGCAGTTCTTC.

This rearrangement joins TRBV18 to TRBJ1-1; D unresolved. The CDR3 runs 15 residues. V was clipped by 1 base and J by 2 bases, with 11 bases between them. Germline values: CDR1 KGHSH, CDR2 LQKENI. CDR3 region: CASSPLGDPNTEAFF. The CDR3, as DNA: TGTGCCAGCTCACCACTGGGAGATCCCAACACTGAAGCTTTCTTT.

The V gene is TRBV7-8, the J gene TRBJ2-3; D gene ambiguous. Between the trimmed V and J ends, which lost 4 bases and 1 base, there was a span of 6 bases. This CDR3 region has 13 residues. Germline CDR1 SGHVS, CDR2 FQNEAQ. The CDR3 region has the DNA TGTGCCAGCAGCTCCCCTGGCACAGATACGCAGTATTTT. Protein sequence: CASSSPGTDTQYF.

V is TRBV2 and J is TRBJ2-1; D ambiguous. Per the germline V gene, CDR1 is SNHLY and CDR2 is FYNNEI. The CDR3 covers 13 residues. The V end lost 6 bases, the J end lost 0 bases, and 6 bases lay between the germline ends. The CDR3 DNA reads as TGTGCCAGCAGCAGGACCTCCTACAATGAGCAGTTCTTC. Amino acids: CASSRTSYNEQFF.

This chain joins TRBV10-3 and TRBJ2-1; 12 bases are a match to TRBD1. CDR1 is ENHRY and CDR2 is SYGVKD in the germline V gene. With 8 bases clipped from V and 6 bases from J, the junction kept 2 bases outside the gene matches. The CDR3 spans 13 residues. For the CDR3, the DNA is TGTGCCATCGGGGACAGGGGGCTCAATGAGCAGTTCTTC. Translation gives CAIGDRGLNEQFF.